A selection of T cell receptor beta chains follows, all from one sample in a study of cytomegalovirus exposure and HLA in healthy donors. This table comes from immunoSEQ multiplex PCR, and its TCRdb copy is limited to in-frame clones, with some not included. The sample yields around 300,000 clones, just over 85% seen once. Sequencing input: PBMCs. Every receptor here comes from a woman aged 18-35 years in good health and CMV-seronegative. Both conserved end residues are part of each CDR3. A D gene is named only where the DNA matches it firmly. Rows give clone size only sometimes, using once, few, many, or a class for an expanded clone.

v_gene: TRBV30
d_gene: .
len: 14
j_gene: TRBJ2-3
abundance: .
CDR3nt: TGTGCCTGGAGTGGGGGGCAGGGCACAGATACGCAGTATTTT
CDR3aa: CAWSGGQGTDTQYF

v_gene: TRBV29-1
d_gene: .
len: 13
j_gene: TRBJ2-1
abundance: .
CDR3nt: TGCAGCTTCTACGGGGACTCCGACAATGAGCAGTTCTTC
CDR3aa: CSFYGDSDNEQFF

v_gene: TRBV6-5
d_gene: .
len: 15
j_gene: TRBJ1-3
abundance: .
CDR3nt: TGTGCCAGCAGCCTCCGGGACACCTCTGGAAACACCATATATTTT
CDR3aa: CASSLRDTSGNTIYF

v_gene: TRBV11-3
d_gene: .
len: 17
j_gene: TRBJ2-1
abundance: .
CDR3nt: TGTGCCAGCAGCCAGCAGCTGGACACTCAGGGGTACAATGAGCAGTTCTTC
CDR3aa: CASSQQLDTQGYNEQFF

v_gene: TRBV28
d_gene: TRBD1
len: 15
j_gene: TRBJ2-7
abundance: .
CDR3nt: TGTGCCAGCACCCCTGCAGGGCAGGGGGCAGACGAGCAGTACTTC
CDR3aa: CASTPAGQGADEQYF

v_gene: TRBV2
d_gene: .
len: 11
j_gene: TRBJ1-2
abundance: .
CDR3nt: TGTGCCAGCTTATCGCGCTATGGCTACACCTTC
CDR3aa: CASLSRYGYTF

v_gene: TRBV5-1
d_gene: TRBD2
len: 14
j_gene: TRBJ2-1
abundance: .
CDR3nt: TGCGCCAGCAGCTTGTCGATACTAGCGAATGAGCAGTTCTTC
CDR3aa: CASSLSILANEQFF

v_gene: TRBV2
d_gene: TRBD2
len: 16
j_gene: TRBJ2-5
abundance: once
CDR3nt: TGTGCCAGCAGTTCACGACTAGCGGGGGATAAGGAGACCCAGTACTTC
CDR3aa: CASSSRLAGDKETQYF

v_gene: TRBV27
d_gene: .
len: 16
j_gene: TRBJ2-3
abundance: .
CDR3nt: TGTGCCAGCAGTGCCCTTAGGGGGAGTCGGACAGATACGCAGTATTTT
CDR3aa: CASSALRGSRTDTQYF

v_gene: TRBV19
d_gene: TRBD1
len: 15
j_gene: TRBJ2-2
abundance: .
CDR3nt: TGTGCCAGTAGTACGGACAGGGTGAACACCGGGGAGCTGTTTTTT
CDR3aa: CASSTDRVNTGELFF

v_gene: TRBV5-1
d_gene: TRBD1
len: 16
j_gene: TRBJ2-3
abundance: .
CDR3nt: TGCGCCAGCAGCTTGGACAGGGGAGCTAGCACAGATACGCAGTATTTT
CDR3aa: CASSLDRGASTDTQYF

v_gene: TRBV6-5
d_gene: .
len: 15
j_gene: TRBJ2-3
abundance: .
CDR3nt: TGTGCCAGCAGTTCCCGACTATCCCCTACAGATACGCAGTATTTT
CDR3aa: CASSSRLSPTDTQYF

v_gene: TRBV28
d_gene: .
len: 14
j_gene: TRBJ1-5
abundance: few
CDR3nt: TGTGCCAGCAGTTTAGCGTTTAGCAATCAGCCCCAGCATTTT
CDR3aa: CASSLAFSNQPQHF

v_gene: TRBV28
d_gene: .
len: 15
j_gene: TRBJ1-6
abundance: .
CDR3nt: TGTGCCAGCAGACTCGACAGCTTCTATAATTCACCCCTCCACTTT
CDR3aa: CASRLDSFYNSPLHF

v_gene: TRBV30
d_gene: .
len: 13
j_gene: TRBJ1-2
abundance: few
CDR3nt: TGTGCCTGGAGCCTCGGGGGGGCTTCTGGCTACACCTTC
CDR3aa: CAWSLGGASGYTF

v_gene: TRBV30
d_gene: TRBD1
len: 15
j_gene: TRBJ1-1
abundance: .
CDR3nt: TGTGCCTGGAGTGTTACAGGGGTAGGACTAACTGAAGCTTTCTTT
CDR3aa: CAWSVTGVGLTEAFF

v_gene: TRBV13
d_gene: .
len: 15
j_gene: TRBJ2-1
abundance: .
CDR3nt: TGTGCCAGCAGCACCACTAGACATGCCTACAATGAGCAGTTCTTC
CDR3aa: CASSTTRHAYNEQFF

v_gene: TRBV5-1
d_gene: TRBD1
len: 14
j_gene: TRBJ1-2
abundance: .
CDR3nt: TGCGCCGGCAGACAGGGACCCACTAACTATGGCTACACCTTC
CDR3aa: CAGRQGPTNYGYTF

v_gene: TRBV5-1
d_gene: TRBD2
len: 15
j_gene: TRBJ2-7
abundance: .
CDR3nt: TGCGCCAGCAGCTTTACCGGGACTAGCGGGATCGAGCAGTACTTC
CDR3aa: CASSFTGTSGIEQYF

v_gene: TRBV29-1
d_gene: .
len: 12
j_gene: TRBJ2-5
abundance: .
CDR3nt: TGCAGCGTCCACTCAACAGGAGAGACCCAGTACTTC
CDR3aa: CSVHSTGETQYF

v_gene: TRBV27
d_gene: .
len: 12
j_gene: TRBJ2-5
abundance: .
CDR3nt: TGTGCCAGCAGTCGGTACCAAGAGACCCAGTACTTC
CDR3aa: CASSRYQETQYF

v_gene: TRBV7-9
d_gene: .
len: 14
j_gene: TRBJ1-2
abundance: once
CDR3nt: TGTGCCAGCAGCTTGGGAGGGGAAGTCTATGGCTACACCTTC
CDR3aa: CASSLGGEVYGYTF

v_gene: TRBV30
d_gene: TRBD1
len: 17
j_gene: TRBJ2-7
abundance: .
CDR3nt: TGTGCCTGGAGTGTTTCCCGGGACAGCCGACTCTCCTACGAGCAGTACTTC
CDR3aa: CAWSVSRDSRLSYEQYF

v_gene: TRBV2
d_gene: .
len: 13
j_gene: TRBJ2-5
abundance: .
CDR3nt: TGTGCCAGCAGTGAAGCCCCAGGGGAGACCCAGTACTTC
CDR3aa: CASSEAPGETQYF

v_gene: TRBV6-1
d_gene: TRBD1
len: 14
j_gene: TRBJ1-1
abundance: .
CDR3nt: TGTGCCAGCAGTAGGGACAGGGGGAACACTGAAGCTTTCTTT
CDR3aa: CASSRDRGNTEAFF

v_gene: TRBV6-5
d_gene: TRBD1
len: 15
j_gene: TRBJ1-2
abundance: .
CDR3nt: TGTGCCAGCAGTAGTTGGGACAGAGCTAACTATGGCTACACCTTC
CDR3aa: CASSSWDRANYGYTF

v_gene: TRBV30
d_gene: .
len: 11
j_gene: TRBJ2-5
abundance: .
CDR3nt: TGTGCCTTACGAGGGTTCCAGACCCAGTACTTC
CDR3aa: CALRGFQTQYF